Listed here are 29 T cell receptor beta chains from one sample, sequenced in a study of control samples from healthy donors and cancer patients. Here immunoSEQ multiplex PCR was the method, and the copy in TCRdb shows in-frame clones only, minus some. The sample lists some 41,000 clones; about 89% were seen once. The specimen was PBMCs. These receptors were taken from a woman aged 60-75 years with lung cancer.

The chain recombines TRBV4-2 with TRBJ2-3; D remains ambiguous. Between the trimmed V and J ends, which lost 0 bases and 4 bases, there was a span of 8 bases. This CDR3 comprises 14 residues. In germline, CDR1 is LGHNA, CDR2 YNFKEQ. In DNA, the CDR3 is TGTGCCAGCAGCCAAGACGCCCCCCCAGATACGCAGTATTTT. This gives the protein CASSQDAPPDTQYF.

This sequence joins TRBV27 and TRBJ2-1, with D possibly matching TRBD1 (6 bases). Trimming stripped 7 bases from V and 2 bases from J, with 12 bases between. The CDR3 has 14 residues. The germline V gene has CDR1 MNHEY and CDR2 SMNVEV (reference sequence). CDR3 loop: CASKGQGPYNEQFF. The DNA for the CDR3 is TGTGCCAGCAAAGGGCAGGGGCCCTACAATGAGCAGTTCTTC.

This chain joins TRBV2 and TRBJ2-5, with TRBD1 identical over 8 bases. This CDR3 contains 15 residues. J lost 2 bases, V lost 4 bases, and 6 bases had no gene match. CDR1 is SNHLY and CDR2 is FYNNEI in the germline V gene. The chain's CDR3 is CASSARTGNQETQYF. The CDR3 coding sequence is TGTGCCAGCAGTGCTAGGACAGGGAATCAAGAGACCCAGTACTTC.

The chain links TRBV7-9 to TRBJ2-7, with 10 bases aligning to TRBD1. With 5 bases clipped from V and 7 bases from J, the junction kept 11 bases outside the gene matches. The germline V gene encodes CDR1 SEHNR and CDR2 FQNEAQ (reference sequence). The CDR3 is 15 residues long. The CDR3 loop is CASSTSGTGAREQYF. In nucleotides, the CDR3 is TGTGCCAGCAGCACTTCCGGGACAGGGGCGAGGGAGCAGTACTTC.

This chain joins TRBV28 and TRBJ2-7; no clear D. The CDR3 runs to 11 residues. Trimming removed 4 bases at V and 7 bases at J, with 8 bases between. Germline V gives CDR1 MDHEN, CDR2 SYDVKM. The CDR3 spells CASSYQQEQYF. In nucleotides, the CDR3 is TGTGCCAGCAGTTACCAGCAGGAGCAGTACTTC.

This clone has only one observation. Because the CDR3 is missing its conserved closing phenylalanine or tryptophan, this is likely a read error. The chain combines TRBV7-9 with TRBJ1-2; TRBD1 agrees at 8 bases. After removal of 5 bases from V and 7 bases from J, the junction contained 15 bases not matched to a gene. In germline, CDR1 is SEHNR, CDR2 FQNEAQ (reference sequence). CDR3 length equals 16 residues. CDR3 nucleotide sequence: TGTGCCAGCAGCGTTGGACAGGGAGAAATCGGGTCTGGCTACACCTCC. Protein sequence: CASSVGQGEIGSGYTS.

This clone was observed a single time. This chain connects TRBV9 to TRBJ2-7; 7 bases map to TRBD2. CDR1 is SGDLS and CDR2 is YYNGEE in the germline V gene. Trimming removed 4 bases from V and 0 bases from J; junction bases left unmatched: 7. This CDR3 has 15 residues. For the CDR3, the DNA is TGTGCCAGCAGCCCCCCGGGGGGTAGCTCCTACGAGCAGTACTTC. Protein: CASSPPGGSSYEQYF.

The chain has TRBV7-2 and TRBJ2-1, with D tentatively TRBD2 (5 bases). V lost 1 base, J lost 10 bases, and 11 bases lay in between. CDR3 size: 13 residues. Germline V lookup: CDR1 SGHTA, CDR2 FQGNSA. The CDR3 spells CASSLGPGNEQFF. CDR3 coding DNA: TGTGCCAGCAGCTTAGGTCCGGGGAACGAGCAGTTCTTC.

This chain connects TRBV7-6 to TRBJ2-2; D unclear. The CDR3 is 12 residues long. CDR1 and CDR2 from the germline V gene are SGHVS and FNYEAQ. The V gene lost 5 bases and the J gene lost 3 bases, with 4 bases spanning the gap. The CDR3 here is CASSRYTGELFF. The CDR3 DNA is TGTGCCAGCAGCCGATACACCGGGGAGCTGTTTTTT.

The CDR3 protein is CASSPEVDINTEAFF. As DNA, the CDR3 is TGTGCCAGCAGCCCAGAAGTGGACATAAACACTGAAGCTTTCTTT. V gene TRBV7-6 combines with J gene TRBJ1-1, with D maybe TRBD1 (5 bases). The germline V gene encodes CDR1 SGHVS and CDR2 FNYEAQ. With 5 bases removed from V and 2 bases from J, the gap between germline ends came to 15 bases. CDR3 size: 15 residues.

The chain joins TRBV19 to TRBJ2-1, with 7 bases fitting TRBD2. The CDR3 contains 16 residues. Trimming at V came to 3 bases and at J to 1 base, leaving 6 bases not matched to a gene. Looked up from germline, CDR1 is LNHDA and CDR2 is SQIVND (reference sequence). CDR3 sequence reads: CASSIGSGLSYNEQFF. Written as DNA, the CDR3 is TGTGCCAGTAGTATTGGTAGCGGGCTTTCCTACAATGAGCAGTTCTTC.

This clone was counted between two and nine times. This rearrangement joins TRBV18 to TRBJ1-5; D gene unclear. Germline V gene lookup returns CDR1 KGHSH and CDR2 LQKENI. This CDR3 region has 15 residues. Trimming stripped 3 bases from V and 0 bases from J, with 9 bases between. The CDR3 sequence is CASSPEIYSNQPQHF. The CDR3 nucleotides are TGTGCCAGCTCACCGGAGATTTATAGCAATCAGCCCCAGCATTTT.

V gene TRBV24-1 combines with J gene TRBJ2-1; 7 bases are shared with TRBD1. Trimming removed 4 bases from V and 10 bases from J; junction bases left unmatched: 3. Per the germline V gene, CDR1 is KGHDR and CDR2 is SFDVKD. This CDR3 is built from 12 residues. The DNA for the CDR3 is TGTGCCACCAGTGACCCGGACAGGGAGCAGTTCTTC. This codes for CATSDPDREQFF.

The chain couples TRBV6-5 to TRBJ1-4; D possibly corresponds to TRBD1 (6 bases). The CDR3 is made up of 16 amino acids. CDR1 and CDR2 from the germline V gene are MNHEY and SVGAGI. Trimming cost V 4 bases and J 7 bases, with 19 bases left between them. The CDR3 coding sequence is TGTGCCAGCAGTTCGGGGAGGGCAGGGGCGGGTGAAAAACTGTTTTTT. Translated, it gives CASSSGRAGAGEKLFF.

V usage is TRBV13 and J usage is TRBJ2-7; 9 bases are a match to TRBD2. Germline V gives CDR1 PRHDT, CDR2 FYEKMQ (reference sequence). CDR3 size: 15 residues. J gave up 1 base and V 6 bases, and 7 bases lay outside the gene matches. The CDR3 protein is CASRATTSGSYEQYF. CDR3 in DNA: TGTGCCAGCAGAGCCACGACTAGCGGTTCCTACGAGCAGTACTTC.

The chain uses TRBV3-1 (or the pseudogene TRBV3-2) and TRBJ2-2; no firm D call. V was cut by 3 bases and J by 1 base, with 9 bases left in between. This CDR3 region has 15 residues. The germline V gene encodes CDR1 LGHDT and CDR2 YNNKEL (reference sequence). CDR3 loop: CASSHFEQNTGELFF. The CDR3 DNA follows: TGTGCCAGCAGCCATTTCGAACAGAACACCGGGGAGCTGTTTTTT.

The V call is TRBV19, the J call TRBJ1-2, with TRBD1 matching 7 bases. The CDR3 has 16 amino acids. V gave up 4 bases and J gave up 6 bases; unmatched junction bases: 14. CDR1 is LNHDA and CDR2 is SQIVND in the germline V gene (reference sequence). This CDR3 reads CASSRTDDRVIDGYTF. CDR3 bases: TGTGCCAGTAGTAGAACCGATGACAGGGTAATTGATGGCTACACCTTC.

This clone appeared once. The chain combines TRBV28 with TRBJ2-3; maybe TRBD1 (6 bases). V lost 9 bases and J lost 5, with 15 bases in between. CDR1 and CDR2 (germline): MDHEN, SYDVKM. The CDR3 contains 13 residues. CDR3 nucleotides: TGTGCCAGTCGGACAGATTACTTAGATACGCAGTATTTT. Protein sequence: CASRTDYLDTQYF.

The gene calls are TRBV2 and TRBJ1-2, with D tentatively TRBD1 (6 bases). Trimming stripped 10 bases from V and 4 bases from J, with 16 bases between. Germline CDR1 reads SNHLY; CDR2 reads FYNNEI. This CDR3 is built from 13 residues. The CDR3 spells CATPGAETYGYTF. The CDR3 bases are TGTGCCACCCCAGGGGCGGAAACCTATGGCTACACCTTC.

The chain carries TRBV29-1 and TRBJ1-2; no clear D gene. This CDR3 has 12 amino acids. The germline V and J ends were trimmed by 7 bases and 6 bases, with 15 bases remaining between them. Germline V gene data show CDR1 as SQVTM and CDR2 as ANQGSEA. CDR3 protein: CSAAYRGDGYTF. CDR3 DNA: TGCAGCGCCGCATACCGTGGAGATGGCTACACCTTC. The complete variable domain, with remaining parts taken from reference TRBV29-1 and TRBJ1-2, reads SAVISQKPSRDICQRGTSLTIQCQVDSQVTMMFWYRQQPGQSLTLIATANQGSEATYESGFVIDKFPISRPNLTFSTLTVSNMSPEDSSIYLCSAAYRGDGYTFGSGTRLTVV.

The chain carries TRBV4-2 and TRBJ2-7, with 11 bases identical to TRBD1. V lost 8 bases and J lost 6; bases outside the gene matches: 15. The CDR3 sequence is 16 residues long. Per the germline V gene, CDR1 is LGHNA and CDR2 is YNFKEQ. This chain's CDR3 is CASRGQPGQGAIEQYF. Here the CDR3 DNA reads TGTGCCAGCCGAGGTCAACCCGGACAGGGGGCGATCGAGCAGTACTTC.

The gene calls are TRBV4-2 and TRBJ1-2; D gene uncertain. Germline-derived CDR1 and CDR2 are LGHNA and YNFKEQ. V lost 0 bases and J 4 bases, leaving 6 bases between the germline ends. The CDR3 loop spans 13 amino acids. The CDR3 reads CASSQDRSYGYTF. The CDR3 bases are TGTGCCAGCAGCCAAGATCGGAGCTATGGCTACACCTTC.

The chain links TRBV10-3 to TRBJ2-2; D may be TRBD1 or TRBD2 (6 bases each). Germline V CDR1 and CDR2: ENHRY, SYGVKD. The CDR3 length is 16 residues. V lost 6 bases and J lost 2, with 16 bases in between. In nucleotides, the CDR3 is TGTGCCATCAGAGACTATGAGGGGGGCAACACCGGGGAGCTGTTTTTT. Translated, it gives CAIRDYEGGNTGELFF.

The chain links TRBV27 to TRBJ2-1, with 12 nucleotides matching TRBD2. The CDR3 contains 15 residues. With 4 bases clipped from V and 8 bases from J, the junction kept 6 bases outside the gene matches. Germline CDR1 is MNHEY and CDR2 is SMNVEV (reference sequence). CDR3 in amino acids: CASSSPGLAGHEQFF. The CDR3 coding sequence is TGTGCCAGCAGTTCCCCGGGACTAGCGGGTCATGAGCAGTTCTTC.

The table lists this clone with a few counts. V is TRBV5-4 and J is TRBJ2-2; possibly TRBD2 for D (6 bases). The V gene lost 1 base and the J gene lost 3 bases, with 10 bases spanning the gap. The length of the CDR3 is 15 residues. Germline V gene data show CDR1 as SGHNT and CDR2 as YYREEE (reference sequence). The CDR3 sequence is CASSLQGEDTGELFF. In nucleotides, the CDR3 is TGTGCCAGCAGCTTGCAAGGGGAGGACACCGGGGAGCTGTTTTTT.

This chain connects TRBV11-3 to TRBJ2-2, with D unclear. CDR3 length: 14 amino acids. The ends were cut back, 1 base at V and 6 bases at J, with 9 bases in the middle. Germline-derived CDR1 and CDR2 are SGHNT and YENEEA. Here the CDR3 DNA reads TGTGCCAGCAGCTTAGGATGGGGTTCCGGGGAGCTGTTTTTT. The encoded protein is CASSLGWGSGELFF.

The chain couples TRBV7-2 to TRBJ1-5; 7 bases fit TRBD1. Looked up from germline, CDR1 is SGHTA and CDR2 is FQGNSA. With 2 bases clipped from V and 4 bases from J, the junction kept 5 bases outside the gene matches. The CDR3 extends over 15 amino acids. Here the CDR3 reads CASSLSGTANQPQHF. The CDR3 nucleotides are TGTGCCAGCAGCTTATCAGGGACAGCAAATCAGCCCCAGCATTTT.

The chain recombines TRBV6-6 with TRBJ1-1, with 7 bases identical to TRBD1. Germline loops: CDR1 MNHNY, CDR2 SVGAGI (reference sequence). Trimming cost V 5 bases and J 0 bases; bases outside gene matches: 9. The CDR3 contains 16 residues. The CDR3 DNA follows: TGTGCCAGCAGTCCCAACAGGGGAAGAATGAACACTGAAGCTTTCTTT. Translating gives CASSPNRGRMNTEAFF.

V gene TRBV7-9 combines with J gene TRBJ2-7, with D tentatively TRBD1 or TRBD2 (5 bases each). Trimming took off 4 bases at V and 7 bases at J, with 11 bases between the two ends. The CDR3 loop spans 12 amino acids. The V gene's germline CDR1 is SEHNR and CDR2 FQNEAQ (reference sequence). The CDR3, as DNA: TGTGCCAGCAGCTCGGTCTGGGGGGAGCAGTACTTC. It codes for CASSSVWGEQYF.